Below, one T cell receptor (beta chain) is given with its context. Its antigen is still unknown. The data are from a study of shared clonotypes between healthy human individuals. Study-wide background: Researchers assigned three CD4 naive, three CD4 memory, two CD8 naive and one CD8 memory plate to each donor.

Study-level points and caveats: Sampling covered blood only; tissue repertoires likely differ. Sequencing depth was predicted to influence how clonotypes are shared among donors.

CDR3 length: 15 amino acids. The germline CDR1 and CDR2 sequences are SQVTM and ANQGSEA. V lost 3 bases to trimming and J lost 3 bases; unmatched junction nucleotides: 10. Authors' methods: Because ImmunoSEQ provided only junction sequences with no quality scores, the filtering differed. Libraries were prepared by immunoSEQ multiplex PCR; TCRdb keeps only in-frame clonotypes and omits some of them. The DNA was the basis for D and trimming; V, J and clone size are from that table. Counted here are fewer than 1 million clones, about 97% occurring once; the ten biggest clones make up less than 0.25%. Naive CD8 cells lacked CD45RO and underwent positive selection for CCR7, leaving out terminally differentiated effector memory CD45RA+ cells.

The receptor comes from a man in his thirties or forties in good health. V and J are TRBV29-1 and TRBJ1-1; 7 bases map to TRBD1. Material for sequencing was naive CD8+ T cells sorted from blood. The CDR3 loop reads CSVDPTGQGYTEAFF. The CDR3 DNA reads TGCAGCGTTGACCCGACAGGGCAGGGGTACACTGAAGCTTTCTTT.